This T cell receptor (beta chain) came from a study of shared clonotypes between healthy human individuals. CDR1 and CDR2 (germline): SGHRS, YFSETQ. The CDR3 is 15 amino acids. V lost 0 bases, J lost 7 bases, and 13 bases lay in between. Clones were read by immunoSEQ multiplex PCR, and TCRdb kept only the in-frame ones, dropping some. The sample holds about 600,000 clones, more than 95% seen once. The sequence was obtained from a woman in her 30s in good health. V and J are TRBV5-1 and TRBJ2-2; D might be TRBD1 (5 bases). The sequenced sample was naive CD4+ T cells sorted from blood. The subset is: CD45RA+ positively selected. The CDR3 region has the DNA TGCGCCAGCAGCTTGGTGGCAGGGCAGTACGGGGAGCTGTTTTTT. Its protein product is CASSLVAGQYGELFF.